The 22 T cell receptor beta chains below all came from one sample that was sequenced in a study of cytomegalovirus exposure and HLA in healthy donors. 60 Vbeta and 13 Jbeta primers were used in PCR. Measured with immunoSEQ multiplex PCR; TCRdb has only the in-frame clones, and not every one. Seen here are fewer than 120,000 clones, around 80% observed once, and the top ten hold 2.5% to 3%. Sequenced: PBMCs. These receptor sequences come from an older woman in good health and CMV-seropositive.

The chain combines TRBV28 with TRBJ1-5; no clear D gene. The CDR3 runs 14 residues. From germline, CDR1 is MDHEN and CDR2 SYDVKM. V was clipped by 8 bases and J by 1 base, with 12 bases between them. In DNA form, the CDR3 reads TGTGCCAGCTGGTCTGTGGAGAGCAATCAGCCCCAGCATTTT. Translating it yields CASWSVESNQPQHF.

This clone was detected once. The DNA of the CDR3 is TGTGCCAGCAGTTTTGGTCAGGCGGGAAATGAGCAGTTCTTC. Protein: CASSFGQAGNEQFF. This chain links TRBV27 with TRBJ2-1, with D maybe TRBD2 (6 bases). Germline values: CDR1 MNHEY, CDR2 SMNVEV (reference sequence). This CDR3 contains 14 residues. The V gene lost 3 bases and the J gene lost 7 bases, with 13 bases spanning the gap.

The chain couples TRBV25-1 to TRBJ2-7, with TRBD1 identical over 7 bases. This CDR3 region has 13 residues. The J segment lost 4 bases and the V segment lost 5 bases, leaving 5 bases of the junction unmatched. Per germline, CDR1 MGHDK and CDR2 SYGVNS. The CDR3 DNA reads as TGTGCCAGCAGTCGGGACAGTGGGTACGAGCAGTACTTC. It codes for CASSRDSGYEQYF.

This clone was counted between two and nine times. CDR3 in DNA: TGTGCCAGCAGTCGGGGGGCGGGCGAGCAGTACTTC. This encodes CASSRGAGEQYF. The chain is built from TRBV6-5 and TRBJ2-7; weak D call: TRBD2 (7 bases). In germline, CDR1 is MNHEY, CDR2 SVGAGI. Trimming took off 5 bases at V and 6 bases at J, with 11 bases between the two ends. This CDR3 spans 12 amino acids.

The chain couples TRBV4-1 to TRBJ2-1, with a tentative D call TRBD1 (6 bases). The CDR3 contains 14 residues. Germline values: CDR1 MGHRA, CDR2 YSYEKL. Trimming left V 3 bases short and J 9 bases short, with 15 bases between. This chain's CDR3 is CASSHDRSGAEQFF. CDR3 sequence (DNA): TGCGCCAGCAGCCATGACAGGTCCGGGGCTGAGCAGTTCTTC.

This clone was counted a single time. The V and J genes are TRBV18 and TRBJ1-4; tentative D call: TRBD1 (6 bases). Looked up from germline, CDR1 is KGHSH and CDR2 is LQKENI. The CDR3 runs 16 residues. The germline V and J ends were trimmed by 3 bases and 7 bases, with 18 bases remaining between them. CDR3 loop: CASSPPQGRPGEKLFF. CDR3 nucleotide sequence: TGTGCCAGCTCACCTCCCCAGGGGCGCCCCGGTGAAAAACTGTTTTTT.

V and J are TRBV19 and TRBJ2-6; D is possibly TRBD1 (6 bases). Trimming left V 6 bases short and J 0 bases short, with 12 bases between. Germline values: CDR1 LNHDA, CDR2 SQIVND (reference sequence). The CDR3 length is 16 residues. CDR3 sequence: CASSGLTGSGANVLTF. The CDR3 nucleotides read TGTGCCAGTAGCGGACTGACAGGCTCTGGGGCCAACGTCCTGACTTTC.

The chain joins TRBV7-3 to TRBJ2-2; D is unclear. Trimming pared 3 bases from V and 1 base from J, leaving 9 bases between. CDR3 length: 15 amino acids. The germline CDR1 and CDR2 sequences are SGHTA and FQGTGA. The CDR3 DNA follows: TGTGCCAGCAGCTTGGTCGAGCTGAACACCGGGGAGCTGTTTTTT. Protein sequence: CASSLVELNTGELFF. Full variable domain (remainder filled in from reference TRBV7-3 and TRBJ2-2): GAGVSQTPSNKVTEKGKYVELRCDPISGHTALYWYRQSLGQGPEFLIYFQGTGAADDSGLPNDRFFAVRPEGSVSTLKIQRTERGDSAVYLCASSLVELNTGELFFGEGSRLTVL.

The chain is built from TRBV7-9 and TRBJ2-4; 10 nucleotides line up with TRBD2. Germline V gives CDR1 SEHNR, CDR2 FQNEAQ (reference sequence). Trimming removed 2 bases from V and 5 bases from J; junction bases left unmatched: 6. CDR3 length: 16 amino acids. CDR3 loop: CASSLSGRANQNIQYF. CDR3 sequence (DNA): TGTGCCAGCAGCTTAAGCGGGAGGGCCAACCAAAACATTCAGTACTTC.

The rearrangement joins TRBV7-8 to TRBJ1-2; the D gene is possibly TRBD1 (5 bases). CDR1 is SGHVS and CDR2 is FQNEAQ in the germline V gene. The CDR3 loop spans 15 amino acids. With 5 bases removed from V and 4 bases from J, the gap between germline ends came to 17 bases. CDR3 coding DNA: TGTGCCAGCAGCACCCGAGTACAGGAATTCTATGGCTACACCTTC. This sequence encodes CASSTRVQEFYGYTF.

V and J are TRBV2 and TRBJ1-1; 11 bases map to TRBD1. This CDR3 is 19 amino acids long. From germline, CDR1 is SNHLY and CDR2 FYNNEI. The J segment lost 0 bases and the V segment lost 0 bases, leaving 9 bases of the junction unmatched. The CDR3 protein is CASSEAVGQGDLMNTEAFF. CDR3 bases: TGTGCCAGCAGTGAAGCGGTGGGACAGGGGGACCTCATGAACACTGAAGCTTTCTTT.

The DNA of the CDR3 is TGTGCCAGCAGCCTAGGAACATACACTGAAGCTTTCTTT. Encoded protein: CASSLGTYTEAFF. The chain carries TRBV5-4 and TRBJ1-1; the D is unclear. The CDR3 spans 13 residues. Germline loops: CDR1 SGHNT, CDR2 YYREEE (reference sequence). The ends were cut back, 4 bases at V and 3 bases at J, with 10 bases in the middle.

The chain has TRBV19 and TRBJ1-1; tentative D call: TRBD1 (6 bases). In germline, CDR1 is LNHDA, CDR2 SQIVND (reference sequence). V was shortened by 3 bases and J by 5 bases, with 16 bases between the two germline ends. This CDR3 comprises 15 residues. CDR3 loop: CASSIPWGLPTEAFF. For the CDR3, the DNA is TGTGCCAGTAGTATTCCGTGGGGGCTCCCAACTGAAGCTTTCTTT.

The gene calls are TRBV4-2 and TRBJ1-3; D gene unclear. CDR3 size: 16 residues. Germline V gene sequence: CDR1 LGHNA, CDR2 YNFKEQ. V was trimmed by 5 bases and J by 2 bases, leaving 16 bases between them. CDR3 region: CASSIRRESTGNTIYF. CDR3 nucleotide sequence: TGTGCCAGCAGCATACGCCGGGAGTCGACTGGAAACACCATATATTTT.

The genes are TRBV28 and TRBJ2-3; 9 bases agree with TRBD2. This CDR3 comprises 15 residues. Germline CDR1 reads MDHEN; CDR2 reads SYDVKM. The J segment lost 1 base and the V segment lost 2 bases, leaving 1 base of the junction unmatched. The CDR3 nucleotides read TGTGCCAGCAGTTTACCTAGCGGGGGCACAGATACGCAGTATTTT. It translates to CASSLPSGGTDTQYF. The full variable domain, with the rest looked up from reference TRBV28 and TRBJ2-3, is DVKVTQSSRYLVKRTGEKVFLECVQDMDHENMFWYRQDPGLGLRLIYFSYDVKMKEKGDIPEGYSVSREKKERFSLILESASTNQTSMYLCASSLPSGGTDTQYFGPGTRLTVL.

A remark on this clone: The sample contains more than one DNA sequence encoding this CDR3. The rearrangement links TRBV5-1 to TRBJ2-5; 7 positions match TRBD2. Germline assignment: CDR1 SGHRS and CDR2 YFSETQ. The CDR3 runs to 14 residues. J lost 2 bases, V lost 2 bases, and 3 bases had no gene match. CDR3 amino acids: CASSLGTIQETQYF. CDR3 DNA: TGCGCCAGCAGCTTAGGGACTATTCAAGAGACCCAGTACTTC.

The chain combines TRBV2 with TRBJ1-4; D is uncertain. The CDR3 runs 15 residues. From germline, CDR1 is SNHLY and CDR2 FYNNEI. V was pared by 7 bases and J by 8 bases, with 20 bases between. The CDR3 coding sequence is TGTGCCAGCAAGGATTGGGCAGCAGGTACAGAAAAACTGTTTTTT. Residues: CASKDWAAGTEKLFF.

The CDR3 is CASSSPFGGNQPQHF. In nucleotides, the CDR3 is TGTGCCAGCAGTTCGCCCTTTGGGGGGAATCAGCCCCAGCATTTT. The chain joins TRBV28 to TRBJ1-5; the D gene is possibly TRBD1 (5 bases). V was shortened by 4 bases and J by 4 bases, with 14 bases between the two germline ends. Germline lookup yields CDR1 MDHEN and CDR2 SYDVKM. The CDR3 totals 15 residues.

The CDR3 sequence is CASSPRQGSREQYF. CDR3 bases: TGTGCCAGCAGTCCCCGACAGGGATCGAGGGAGCAGTACTTC. V usage is TRBV27 and J usage is TRBJ2-7; the match to TRBD1 covers 7 bases. The CDR3 covers 14 residues. In germline, CDR1 is MNHEY, CDR2 SMNVEV (reference sequence). Germline trimming cut 5 bases from V and 7 bases from J; bases unmatched to any gene: 11.

The rearrangement links TRBV11-2 to TRBJ2-5; D uncertain. Germline values: CDR1 SGHAT, CDR2 FQNNGV. This CDR3 comprises 13 residues. The ends were cut back, 1 base at V and 3 bases at J, with 6 bases in the middle. In DNA, the CDR3 is TGTGCCAGCAGCTTAGTCGTTGAAGAGACCCAGTACTTC. Translated: CASSLVVEETQYF. Full variable domain (rest looked up from reference TRBV11-2 and TRBJ2-5): EAGVAQSPRYKIIEKRQSVAFWCNPISGHATLYWYQQILGQGPKLLIQFQNNGVVDDSQLPKDRFSAERLKGVDSTLKIQPAKLEDSAVYLCASSLVVEETQYFGPGTRLLVL.

The chain recombines TRBV18 with TRBJ1-1; D uncertain. V lost 0 bases, J lost 2 bases, and 10 bases lay in between. CDR3 length equals 15 residues. Per the germline V gene, CDR1 is KGHSH and CDR2 is LQKENI. The CDR3 spells CASSPPSRGNTEAFF. CDR3 in DNA: TGTGCCAGCTCACCACCGAGCCGGGGTAACACTGAAGCTTTCTTT.

The chain is built from TRBV7-7 and TRBJ2-5, with 10 bases identical to TRBD2. Trimming cost V 2 bases and J 5 bases; bases outside gene matches: 11. Germline loops: CDR1 SSHAT, CDR2 FNYEAQ (reference sequence). This CDR3 is built from 17 residues. The CDR3 sequence: CASSLSPGLARGETQYF. The CDR3, as DNA: TGTGCCAGCAGCTTATCCCCGGGACTAGCGAGAGGGGAGACCCAGTACTTC. The full variable domain, its missing parts supplied by reference TRBV7-7 and TRBJ2-5, is GAGVSQSPRYKVTKRGQDVTLRCDPISSHATLYWYQQALGQGPEFLTYFNYEAQPDKSGLPSDRFSAERPEGSISTLTIQRTEQRDSAMYRCASSLSPGLARGETQYFGPGTRLLVL.